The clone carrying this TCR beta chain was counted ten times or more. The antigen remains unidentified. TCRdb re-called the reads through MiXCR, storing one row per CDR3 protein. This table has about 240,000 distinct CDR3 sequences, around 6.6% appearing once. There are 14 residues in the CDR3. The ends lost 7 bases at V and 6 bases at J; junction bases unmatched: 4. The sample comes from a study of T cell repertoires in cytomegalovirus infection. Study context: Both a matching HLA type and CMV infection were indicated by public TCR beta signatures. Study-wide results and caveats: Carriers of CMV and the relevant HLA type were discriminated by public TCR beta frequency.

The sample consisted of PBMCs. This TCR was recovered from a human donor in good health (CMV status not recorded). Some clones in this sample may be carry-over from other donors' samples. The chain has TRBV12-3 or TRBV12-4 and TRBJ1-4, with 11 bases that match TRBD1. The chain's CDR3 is CASTLGQGDEKLFF. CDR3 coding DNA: TGTGCCAGCACCCTGGGACAGGGGGATGAAAAACTGTTTTTT.